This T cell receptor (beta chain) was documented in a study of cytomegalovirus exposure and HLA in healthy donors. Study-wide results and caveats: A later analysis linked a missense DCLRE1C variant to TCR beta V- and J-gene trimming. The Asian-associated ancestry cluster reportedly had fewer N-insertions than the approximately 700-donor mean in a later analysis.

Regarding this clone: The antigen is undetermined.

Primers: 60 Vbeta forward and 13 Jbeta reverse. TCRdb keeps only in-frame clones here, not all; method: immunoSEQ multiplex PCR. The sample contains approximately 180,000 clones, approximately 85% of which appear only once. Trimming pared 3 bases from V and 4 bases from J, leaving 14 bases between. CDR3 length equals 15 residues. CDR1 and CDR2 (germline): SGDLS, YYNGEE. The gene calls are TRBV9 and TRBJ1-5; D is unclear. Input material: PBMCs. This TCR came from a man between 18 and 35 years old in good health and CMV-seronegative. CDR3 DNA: TGTGCCAGCAGCGCCACCGTGGGCCAGAATCAGCCCCAGCATTTT. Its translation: CASSATVGQNQPQHF.